These T cell receptor beta chains were read from a single sample in a study of CD8+ T cells in alopecia areata. The repertoire was sequenced with immunoSEQ multiplex PCR; TCRdb's copy has only in-frame clones and lacks some. The data contain over 200,000 clones, around 62% of them seen just once; the ten biggest clones take up more than 0.4%. The input for sequencing was CD4+ T cells sorted from blood, taken at week 0. All receptors derive from a human donor with alopecia areata. The CDR3 runs from the conserved cysteine through the conserved F or W. Each record gives: clone size, J gene, D gene, V gene, CDR3 protein, CDR3 DNA. D genes are given only for firm matches. The size of a clone is reported for some rows only, either as once, few or many, or as a class for expanded clones.

clone_size: NA
j_call: TRBJ2-3
d_call: TRBD2
v_call: TRBV30
cdr3_aa: CAWALSSGRNTQYF
cdr3_nt: TGTGCCTGGGCGCTCTCTAGCGGGAGGAATACGCAGTATTTT

clone_size: NA
j_call: TRBJ2-1
d_call: TRBD2
v_call: TRBV29-1
cdr3_aa: CSVEVAGGGFEQFF
cdr3_nt: TGCAGCGTTGAAGTAGCGGGAGGAGGATTTGAGCAGTTCTTC

clone_size: NA
j_call: TRBJ2-7
d_call: NA
v_call: TRBV27
cdr3_aa: CASSKQQHYEQYF
cdr3_nt: TGTGCCAGCAGTAAACAGCAACACTACGAGCAGTACTTC

clone_size: NA
j_call: TRBJ1-1
d_call: NA
v_call: TRBV19
cdr3_aa: CASSRISGLGNTEAFF
cdr3_nt: TGTGCCAGTAGTCGCATCTCCGGCTTGGGGAACACTGAAGCTTTCTTT

clone_size: NA
j_call: TRBJ2-1
d_call: NA
v_call: TRBV27
cdr3_aa: CASSTQGGGYNEQFF
cdr3_nt: TGTGCCAGCAGTACACAGGGCGGGGGATACAATGAGCAGTTCTTC

clone_size: few
j_call: TRBJ1-1
d_call: NA
v_call: TRBV4-1
cdr3_aa: CASINGPNLNTEAFF
cdr3_nt: TGCGCCAGCATTAACGGGCCAAATCTGAACACTGAAGCTTTCTTT

clone_size: few
j_call: TRBJ2-7
d_call: TRBD1
v_call: TRBV6-5
cdr3_aa: CASSRDRAAYEQYF
cdr3_nt: TGTGCCAGCAGTCGGGACAGGGCCGCCTACGAGCAGTACTTC

clone_size: NA
j_call: TRBJ1-1
d_call: NA
v_call: TRBV7-9
cdr3_aa: CATSWGSRTEAFF
cdr3_nt: TGTGCCACCTCCTGGGGGTCGAGGACTGAAGCTTTCTTT

clone_size: NA
j_call: TRBJ1-2
d_call: NA
v_call: TRBV19
cdr3_aa: CASSIDRGSGYTF
cdr3_nt: TGTGCCAGTAGTATAGACAGGGGCTCTGGCTACACCTTC

clone_size: NA
j_call: TRBJ2-7
d_call: NA
v_call: TRBV30
cdr3_aa: CAWSVPGRSEQYF
cdr3_nt: TGTGCCTGGAGTGTACCCGGGCGAAGCGAGCAGTACTTC

clone_size: NA
j_call: TRBJ2-7
d_call: NA
v_call: TRBV10-3
cdr3_aa: CAISERADYEQYF
cdr3_nt: TGTGCCATCAGTGAGAGGGCAGACTACGAGCAGTACTTC

clone_size: NA
j_call: TRBJ1-5
d_call: TRBD1
v_call: TRBV6-6
cdr3_aa: CASSSGQGAGNQPQHF
cdr3_nt: TGTGCCAGCAGTAGCGGACAGGGGGCAGGCAATCAGCCCCAGCATTTT

clone_size: NA
j_call: TRBJ1-1
d_call: NA
v_call: TRBV30
cdr3_aa: CAWSVLRGRSTEAFF
cdr3_nt: TGTGCCTGGAGTGTACTTCGGGGGAGAAGCACTGAAGCTTTCTTT

clone_size: NA
j_call: TRBJ2-7
d_call: TRBD1
v_call: TRBV5-1
cdr3_aa: CASSLGQGSKTYEQYF
cdr3_nt: TGCGCCAGCAGCTTGGGACAGGGGTCGAAAACCTACGAGCAGTACTTC

clone_size: NA
j_call: TRBJ2-7
d_call: NA
v_call: TRBV6-5
cdr3_aa: CASIARRGSSYEQYF
cdr3_nt: TGTGCCAGCATCGCGCGGCGGGGTAGCTCCTACGAGCAGTACTTC

clone_size: NA
j_call: TRBJ1-1
d_call: NA
v_call: TRBV4-1
cdr3_aa: CASSQWLWTEAFF
cdr3_nt: TGCGCCAGCAGCCAGTGGTTGTGGACTGAAGCTTTCTTT

clone_size: NA
j_call: TRBJ2-7
d_call: NA
v_call: TRBV11-1
cdr3_aa: CASSRRGAGSSYEQYF
cdr3_nt: TGTGCCAGCAGCCGTCGTGGTGCGGGGAGCTCCTACGAGCAGTACTTC

clone_size: NA
j_call: TRBJ2-5
d_call: NA
v_call: TRBV27
cdr3_aa: CASSSQKSGQETQYF
cdr3_nt: TGTGCCAGCAGCTCACAAAAAAGTGGGCAAGAGACCCAGTACTTC

clone_size: NA
j_call: TRBJ2-6
d_call: NA
v_call: TRBV29-1
cdr3_aa: CSVQFSGANVLTF
cdr3_nt: TGCAGCGTTCAGTTCTCTGGGGCCAACGTCCTGACTTTC

clone_size: few
j_call: TRBJ1-1
d_call: TRBD1
v_call: TRBV29-1
cdr3_aa: CSVAGQENTEAFF
cdr3_nt: TGCAGCGTCGCGGGACAGGAGAACACTGAAGCTTTCTTT

clone_size: NA
j_call: TRBJ2-5
d_call: TRBD2
v_call: TRBV5-1
cdr3_aa: CASSPALAVQETQYF
cdr3_nt: TGCGCCAGCAGCCCTGCACTAGCGGTCCAAGAGACCCAGTACTTC

clone_size: NA
j_call: TRBJ1-2
d_call: TRBD1
v_call: TRBV7-2
cdr3_aa: CASSPQGTVLVVYTF
cdr3_nt: TGTGCCAGCAGCCCCCAGGGGACAGTGCTTGTGGTCTACACCTTC

clone_size: NA
j_call: TRBJ2-3
d_call: NA
v_call: TRBV29-1
cdr3_aa: CSVEEGTASTDTQYF
cdr3_nt: TGCAGCGTTGAAGAGGGGACTGCTAGCACAGATACGCAGTATTTT

clone_size: NA
j_call: TRBJ2-6
d_call: TRBD2
v_call: TRBV7-8
cdr3_aa: CASTSRGGGSGANVLTF
cdr3_nt: TGTGCCAGCACCTCCCGAGGCGGGGGCTCTGGGGCCAACGTCCTGACTTTC

clone_size: NA
j_call: TRBJ1-2
d_call: NA
v_call: TRBV6-5
cdr3_aa: CASSYSVRVEGYTF
cdr3_nt: TGTGCCAGCAGTTACTCCGTTCGGGTGGAGGGCTACACCTTC

clone_size: NA
j_call: TRBJ2-5
d_call: NA
v_call: TRBV18
cdr3_aa: CASSLNSGQETQYF
cdr3_nt: TGTGCCAGCTCACTCAATAGCGGACAAGAGACCCAGTACTTC

clone_size: NA
j_call: TRBJ1-1
d_call: NA
v_call: TRBV27
cdr3_aa: CASSLGRVNTEAFF
cdr3_nt: TGTGCCAGCAGTTTAGGCAGGGTGAACACTGAAGCTTTCTTT

clone_size: few
j_call: TRBJ1-1
d_call: TRBD1
v_call: TRBV5-1
cdr3_aa: CASSNRGHTEAFF
cdr3_nt: TGCGCCAGCAGCAACAGGGGGCACACTGAAGCTTTCTTT

clone_size: NA
j_call: TRBJ2-3
d_call: NA
v_call: TRBV19
cdr3_aa: CASSKQLTDTQYF
cdr3_nt: TGTGCCAGTAGTAAACAGCTCACAGATACGCAGTATTTT

clone_size: NA
j_call: TRBJ2-7
d_call: TRBD1
v_call: TRBV14
cdr3_aa: CASSQRQGFSYEQYF
cdr3_nt: TGTGCCAGCAGCCAGAGACAGGGCTTCTCCTACGAGCAGTACTTC

clone_size: NA
j_call: TRBJ2-1
d_call: NA
v_call: TRBV4-2
cdr3_aa: CASSQELGPYNEQFF
cdr3_nt: TGTGCCAGCAGCCAAGAGCTGGGGCCCTACAATGAGCAGTTCTTC

clone_size: NA
j_call: TRBJ2-3
d_call: TRBD2
v_call: TRBV29-1
cdr3_aa: CSVDRLAAPSRYF
cdr3_nt: TGCAGCGTTGACAGACTAGCGGCTCCTTCACGGTATTTT

clone_size: NA
j_call: TRBJ2-7
d_call: NA
v_call: TRBV7-2
cdr3_aa: CASSLGWGGSYEQYF
cdr3_nt: TGTGCCAGCAGCTTAGGTTGGGGCGGCTCCTACGAGCAGTACTTC

clone_size: NA
j_call: TRBJ2-5
d_call: NA
v_call: TRBV15
cdr3_aa: CATSRDLGRQGETQYF
cdr3_nt: TGTGCCACCAGCAGAGATCTAGGCCGGCAGGGAGAGACCCAGTACTTC

clone_size: NA
j_call: TRBJ2-6
d_call: NA
v_call: TRBV2
cdr3_aa: CASMASGANVLTF
cdr3_nt: TGTGCCAGCATGGCTTCCGGGGCCAACGTCCTGACTTTC

clone_size: NA
j_call: TRBJ1-2
d_call: NA
v_call: TRBV15
cdr3_aa: CATSEGSNYGYTF
cdr3_nt: TGTGCCACCTCGGAGGGTTCTAACTATGGCTACACCTTC

clone_size: NA
j_call: TRBJ2-7
d_call: NA
v_call: TRBV6-5
cdr3_aa: CASSFQETVSGEQYF
cdr3_nt: TGTGCCAGCAGTTTCCAAGAGACCGTTTCGGGGGAGCAGTACTTC

clone_size: NA
j_call: TRBJ2-7
d_call: NA
v_call: TRBV19
cdr3_aa: CATSPARPYEQYF
cdr3_nt: TGTGCCACCAGTCCAGCGAGACCCTACGAGCAGTACTTC

clone_size: NA
j_call: TRBJ2-1
d_call: TRBD1
v_call: TRBV5-1
cdr3_aa: CASSYRQGRWNEQFF
cdr3_nt: TGCGCCAGCAGTTACCGACAGGGTCGTTGGAATGAGCAGTTCTTC

clone_size: NA
j_call: TRBJ2-7
d_call: TRBD2
v_call: TRBV30
cdr3_aa: CAWSVQSGLAVQYF
cdr3_nt: TGTGCCTGGAGTGTTCAATCGGGACTAGCAGTGCAGTACTTC

clone_size: few
j_call: TRBJ1-2
d_call: NA
v_call: TRBV6-5
cdr3_aa: CASSYSSQAYF
cdr3_nt: TGTGCCAGCAGTTACTCGAGCCAGGCGTACTTC

clone_size: once
j_call: TRBJ2-4
d_call: NA
v_call: TRBV19
cdr3_aa: CASSTQGRGIQYF
cdr3_nt: TGTGCCAGTAGTACCCAGGGTCGGGGCATTCAGTACTTC

clone_size: NA
j_call: TRBJ1-2
d_call: NA
v_call: TRBV2
cdr3_aa: CASSERTAWGYTF
cdr3_nt: TGTGCCAGCAGTGAAAGGACAGCATGGGGCTACACCTTC

clone_size: once
j_call: TRBJ1-2
d_call: NA
v_call: TRBV5-6
cdr3_aa: CASSPILDYGYTF
cdr3_nt: TGTGCCAGCAGCCCGATACTGGATTATGGCTACACCTTC

clone_size: NA
j_call: TRBJ2-1
d_call: NA
v_call: TRBV11-1
cdr3_aa: CASSPRGNNEQFF
cdr3_nt: TGTGCCAGCAGCCCAAGGGGAAACAATGAGCAGTTCTTC

clone_size: NA
j_call: TRBJ1-2
d_call: NA
v_call: TRBV5-4
cdr3_aa: CASRDGGITGSGRYTF
cdr3_nt: TGTGCCAGCAGGGACGGTGGAATAACGGGGAGTGGCCGCTACACCTTC

clone_size: NA
j_call: TRBJ2-7
d_call: NA
v_call: TRBV6-5
cdr3_aa: CASKSVSYEQYF
cdr3_nt: TGTGCCAGCAAGTCCGTTTCCTACGAGCAGTACTTC

clone_size: NA
j_call: TRBJ2-5
d_call: TRBD2
v_call: TRBV7-8
cdr3_aa: CASSLASTSGLLRETQYF
cdr3_nt: TGTGCCAGCAGCTTAGCATCGACTAGCGGCCTCTTAAGAGAGACCCAGTACTTC

clone_size: once
j_call: TRBJ1-2
d_call: TRBD1
v_call: TRBV20-1
cdr3_aa: CSATDRVGYTF
cdr3_nt: TGCAGTGCAACCGACAGGGTTGGCTACACCTTC

clone_size: few
j_call: TRBJ2-7
d_call: NA
v_call: TRBV5-1
cdr3_aa: CASNSGMTDEQYF
cdr3_nt: TGCGCCAGCAACTCCGGAATGACGGACGAGCAGTACTTC

clone_size: NA
j_call: TRBJ1-6
d_call: NA
v_call: TRBV14
cdr3_aa: CASCHTGGNSPLHF
cdr3_nt: TGTGCCAGTTGTCATACTGGGGGCAATTCACCCCTCCACTTT